This entry describes one T cell receptor (beta chain). Its antigen target is currently unknown. No base-level quality is on record; no much larger clone is a single base apart. This sample stems from a study of blood T cell dynamics during melanoma immunotherapy (dated by TCRdb to 2018 to 2021). The study in broad terms: The patients had metastatic melanoma and were given first-line pembrolizumab or nivolumab plus ipilimumab as standard of care in the United Kingdom. Consecutive patients formed a training cohort, and a further independent group of patients from the same centre was pooled into an external validation set. To find early correlates of response, the study profiled the peripheral T cell receptor repertoires of patients with metastatic melanoma both before and after one cycle of checkpoint inhibitor therapy.

Every bulk PBMC sample had a fixed 350 ng of DNA loaded. TCR beta CDR3 sequences were amplified from genomic DNA with the immunoSEQ TCRb Assay kit following manufacturer instructions. The KAPA Library Quantification Kit for Illumina platforms was used to quantify the pooled libraries by qPCR. Pooled libraries were clustered at 0.6-1.1 pM and sequenced on an Illumina NextSeq 500. From the authors' description of their analysis: TCR data were analyzed with immunoSEQ ANALYZER and the R LymphoSeq package. A rearrangement efficiency score was calculated as productive divided by the sum of productive and non-productive CDR3 sequences. Clonality was assessed using the Gini coefficient and diversity using the Renyi index at alpha=1, with pairwise comparisons between timepoints within each patient. Clonal relatedness, based on an edit distance of 3, and repertoire similarity, based on the Bhattacharyya coefficient, were both computed in LymphoSeq. Linear discriminant analysis on week-3 changes in clonality and diversity was built with the R MASS and caret packages to classify response. What TCRdb holds here is the immuneACCESS table cut down to in-frame rearrangements. Part of the clones is not present; checked against another copy, under half of the missing clones reflect an unresolved V gene, and the others are unexplained. The DNA was the basis for D and trimming; V, J and clone size are from that table. The sample yields about 11,000 clones; roughly four fifths were counted once. 12% to 15% of the sample is in the top ten clones.

The time point label here, explained by the study, means: pre-treatment baseline. Blood samples were taken at two points: before treatment (T0) and at week 3 (W3), which came after the first cycle of checkpoint blockade. Except for a couple of patients with rapid clinical progression, response was assessed 12 weeks after the first infusion by RECIST 1.1; disease control meant complete response, partial response or stable disease. Patients were not eligible if they had prior systemic cancer treatment, concomitant immunosuppressant therapy or synchronous other active malignancies. To track both circulating cells and T cell turnover, TCR beta was sequenced from bulk PBMC as well as from plasma cell-free DNA. PBMC were isolated from blood with Lymphoprep and SepMate tubes, followed by red cell lysis. DNA from PBMC and sorted T cell subsets was extracted with QIAamp DNA Blood Mini kits. General conclusions and limits of the study: The study was unable to establish whether the T cell clones driving the repertoire changes were melanoma-specific or instead reflected general immune activation. The relatively small sample size was recognized as a factor that could limit how well the results generalize. Patients who later achieved disease control showed a bifurcated PBMC repertoire reorganization at W3, with increased clonality or increased diversity, unlike progressors.

Relative to germline, V is 2 bases shorter and J is 2 bases shorter, with 17 bases between their ends. Taken from the germline V gene, the CDR1 and CDR2 loops are SGHVS and FQNEAQ. The CDR3 sequence holds 17 residues, the cysteine and phenylalanine included. Just CDR3 DNA is preserved here, 51 bases in frame from base 1. Rearrangement joined TRBV7-8 to TRBJ2-3; TRBD2 is perhaps the D gene, given 6 matching bases. The specimen was blood, collected from a patient treated with checkpoint blockade. The clonotype comes from a human donor with melanoma. The sequenced DNA: TGTGCCAGCAGCTTAAGGGCGGGACTCCTATTCACAGATACGCAGTATTTT. Its translation reads: CASSLRAGLLFTDTQYF.